The 23 T cell receptor beta chains reported below all come from one sample, sequenced in a study of shared clonotypes between healthy human individuals. Libraries were prepared by immunoSEQ multiplex PCR; TCRdb keeps only in-frame clonotypes and omits some of them. The table shows about 960,000 clones, with less than 85% occurring only once. What was sequenced was memory CD4+ T cells sorted from blood. Subset: CD45RA-negative fraction. Source of these receptors: a man aged 18 to 30 in good health.

In regard to this clone: Other DNA sequences within the sample encode an identical CDR3. The gene calls are TRBV30 and TRBJ1-5; D uncertain. Per the germline V gene, CDR1 is GTSNPN and CDR2 is SVGIG (reference sequence). V lost 0 bases and J lost 0, with 3 bases in between. The CDR3 has 13 residues. This chain's CDR3 is CAWSVGSNQPQHF. CDR3 nucleotides: TGTGCCTGGAGTGTCGGTAGCAATCAGCCCCAGCATTTT.

The chain's CDR3 is CASSVGNHREETQYF. CDR3 nucleotides: TGTGCCAGCAGCGTAGGCAACCATAGAGAAGAGACCCAGTACTTC. The chain is built from TRBV9 and TRBJ2-5; no firm D call. V was cut by 0 bases and J by 3 bases, with 12 bases left in between. CDR3 size: 15 residues. Germline loops: CDR1 SGDLS, CDR2 YYNGEE.

This clone showed up just once. The chain couples TRBV28 to TRBJ1-5; D uncertain. Germline V gene lookup returns CDR1 MDHEN and CDR2 SYDVKM. The CDR3 is 14 amino acids. The V end lost 3 bases, the J end lost 3 bases, and 9 bases lay between the germline ends. CDR3 DNA sequence: TGTGCCAGCAGTTTTGGGTCCCTCAATCAGCCCCAGCATTTT. It translates to CASSFGSLNQPQHF.

CDR3 region: CASILAGGPTYEQYF. CDR3 sequence (DNA): TGTGCCAGCATCCTAGCGGGGGGCCCAACCTACGAGCAGTACTTC. The V call is TRBV6-1, the J call TRBJ2-7; 11 positions match TRBD2. Trimming cost V 7 bases and J 2 bases; bases outside gene matches: 7. Germline V gene lookup returns CDR1 MNHNS and CDR2 SASEGT. There are 15 residues in the CDR3.

V usage is TRBV7-9 and J usage is TRBJ1-6, with TRBD1 matching 9 bases. Germline CDR1 reads SEHNR; CDR2 reads FQNEAQ (reference sequence). This CDR3 has 15 amino acids. J lost 7 bases, V lost 1 base, and 2 bases had no gene match. The CDR3 DNA sequence: TGTGCCAGCAGCTTAGAGACAGGGGGGAATTCACCCCTCCACTTT. Its protein is CASSLETGGNSPLHF.

This clone showed up just a few times. This sample includes further DNA sequences coding for the same CDR3. The rearrangement links TRBV6-5 to TRBJ1-3; tentative D call: TRBD1 (6 bases). Trimming cost V 6 bases and J 1 base, with 7 bases left between them. CDR1 is MNHEY and CDR2 is SVGAGI in the germline V gene. The CDR3 runs to 13 residues. CDR3 DNA sequence: TGTGCCAGCAGACAGGGATCTGGAAACACCATATATTTT. Translating it yields CASRQGSGNTIYF.

This clone was picked up one time. The chain employs TRBV9 and TRBJ2-7; 10 positions agree with TRBD2. V gave up 0 bases and J gave up 3 bases; unmatched junction bases: 9. This CDR3 region has 17 residues. CDR1 is SGDLS, CDR2 YYNGEE, per germline. CDR3 sequence: CASSVGGASGSGYEQYF. CDR3 coding DNA: TGTGCCAGCAGCGTAGGAGGGGCTAGCGGGAGTGGCTACGAGCAGTACTTC.

J is TRBJ2-7 and V is TRBV7-9; D not resolved. This CDR3 contains 12 residues. V gave up 2 bases and J gave up 2 bases, with 4 bases separating them. Germline loops: CDR1 SEHNR, CDR2 FQNEAQ (reference sequence). The CDR3 loop is CASSLSTYEQYF. The CDR3 bases are TGTGCCAGCAGCTTAAGTACCTACGAGCAGTACTTC.

The chain is built from TRBV5-4 and TRBJ2-3, with 9 nucleotides matching TRBD1. Germline trimming cut 5 bases from V and 4 bases from J; bases unmatched to any gene: 11. Germline V gene sequence: CDR1 SGHNT, CDR2 YYREEE (reference sequence). This CDR3 has 16 residues. The CDR3 protein is CASRTGGAYIADTQYF. The CDR3 region has the DNA TGTGCCAGCAGAACAGGGGGCGCATATATAGCAGATACGCAGTATTTT. Based on the CDR3 plus reference TRBV5-4 and TRBJ2-3, the full variable domain is ETGVTQSPTHLIKTRGQQVTLRCSSQSGHNTVSWYQQALGQGPQFIFQYYREEENGRGNFPPRFSGLQFPNYSSELNVNALELDDSALYLCASRTGGAYIADTQYFGPGTRLTVL.

J is TRBJ1-5 and V is TRBV6-1, with TRBD1 matching over 8 bases. CDR3 size: 16 residues. The V gene's germline CDR1 is MNHNS and CDR2 SASEGT. Losses at the gene ends were 4 bases for V and 2 bases for J; bases not matched to a gene: 7. CDR3 DNA: TGTGCCAGCAGTGCCCAGGGGGCGGTGGGCAATCAGCCCCAGCATTTT. It encodes CASSAQGAVGNQPQHF.

This rearrangement joins TRBV7-9 to TRBJ2-6; TRBD1 matches 8 bases. CDR1 SEHNR and CDR2 FQNEAQ come from the germline V gene (reference sequence). Losses at the gene ends were 1 base for V and 1 base for J; bases not matched to a gene: 6. There are 18 residues in the CDR3. CDR3 DNA: TGTGCCAGCAGCTTAGTAACAGGGGGAGGTTCTGGGGCCAACGTCCTGACTTTC. Translation gives CASSLVTGGGSGANVLTF. Complete variable domain (other parts from reference TRBV7-9 and TRBJ2-6): DTGVSQNPRHKITKRGQNVTFRCDPISEHNRLYWYRQTLGQGPEFLTYFQNEAQLEKSRLLSDRFSAERPKGSFSTLEIQRTEQGDSAMYLCASSLVTGGGSGANVLTFGAGSRLTVL.

The rearrangement links TRBV28 to TRBJ1-1; 7 bases line up with TRBD1. Losses at the gene ends were 3 bases for V and 1 base for J; bases not matched to a gene: 5. Looked up from germline, CDR1 is MDHEN and CDR2 is SYDVKM. CDR3 length: 15 residues. The CDR3 DNA reads as TGTGCCAGCAGTTTTTCAGACAGGGCGAACACTGAAGCTTTCTTT. Amino acid sequence: CASSFSDRANTEAFF.

This chain uses TRBV6-6 with TRBJ1-5, with TRBD1 matching over 11 bases. The ends lost 7 bases at V and 3 bases at J; junction bases unmatched: 5. The germline V gene encodes CDR1 MNHNY and CDR2 SVGAGI (reference sequence). The CDR3 covers 15 residues. Written as DNA, the CDR3 is TGTGCCAGCATACCGGGACAGGGGGACAATCAGCCCCAGCATTTT. This sequence encodes CASIPGQGDNQPQHF.

This clone has a handful of counts. This chain links TRBV6-5 with TRBJ2-7, with 9 bases that match TRBD1. In germline, CDR1 is MNHEY, CDR2 SVGAGI. The CDR3 is 14 residues long. V shed 6 bases, J shed 3 bases, and the junction held 6 bases outside the gene matches. CDR3 sequence: CASRTGTGHYEQYF. The DNA for the CDR3 is TGTGCCAGCAGAACCGGGACAGGGCACTACGAGCAGTACTTC.

As to this clone: At one boundary the junction diverges from the germline segment, which might be a read error. V and J are TRBV5-1 and TRBJ2-4; tentative D call: TRBD2 (6 bases). From germline, CDR1 is SGHRS and CDR2 YFSETQ. This CDR3 is 19 amino acids long. The CDR3 here is CASSLVGHPGGLAKNIQHF. CDR3 bases: TGCGCCAGCAGCTTGGTTGGACACCCTGGGGGGTTAGCCAAAAACATTCAGCACTTC.

The V gene is TRBV19, the J gene TRBJ2-1; TRBD2 matches 15 bases. Germline V gene data show CDR1 as LNHDA and CDR2 as SQIVND (reference sequence). The CDR3 covers 20 residues. V was pared by 5 bases and J by 0 bases, with 11 bases of the junction left unmatched. The CDR3 region has the DNA TGTGCCAGTAGTGCCCTCGGGACTAGCGGGGGGCCCAGCTCCTACAATGAGCAGTTCTTC. Protein: CASSALGTSGGPSSYNEQFF.

With respect to this clone: Other DNA sequences in the sample encode the same CDR3. This chain connects TRBV30 to TRBJ2-7, with a possible D match to TRBD2 (6 bases). The V and J ends lost 0 bases and 0 bases respectively, with 9 bases between them. CDR1 GTSNPN and CDR2 SVGIG come from the germline V gene (reference sequence). The CDR3 length is 14 residues. The CDR3 DNA sequence: TGTGCCTGGAGTGTAGGAGGGAACTCCTACGAGCAGTACTTC. As protein: CAWSVGGNSYEQYF.

V usage is TRBV5-1 and J usage is TRBJ1-1; perhaps TRBD1 as D (6 bases). Trimming removed 4 bases at V and 1 base at J, with 17 bases between. CDR3 length: 16 residues. In germline, CDR1 is SGHRS, CDR2 YFSETQ. The CDR3 DNA reads TGCGCCAGCAGCCCCCGTGAGCGGGGGGCGAACACTGAAGCTTTCTTT. Amino acid sequence: CASSPRERGANTEAFF.

The chain couples TRBV6-5 to TRBJ1-3; 8 nucleotides line up with TRBD1. This CDR3 contains 16 residues. V lost 0 bases, J lost 0 bases, and 1 base stayed unmatched. The germline V gene encodes CDR1 MNHEY and CDR2 SVGAGI. The CDR3 DNA reads TGTGCCAGCAGTTACTCGGGACAGGCCTCTGGAAACACCATATATTTT. Amino acids: CASSYSGQASGNTIYF.

This rearrangement joins TRBV6-1 to TRBJ2-7, with D hard to call. The CDR3 contains 13 residues. Trimming pared 7 bases from V and 2 bases from J, leaving 12 bases between. Germline V CDR1 and CDR2: MNHNS, SASEGT. In DNA form, the CDR3 reads TGTGCCAGCATTAGACGAGCGCCCTACGAGCAGTACTTC. It codes for CASIRRAPYEQYF.

CDR3 in amino acids: CASSLFSASGRGAQETQYF. In DNA form, the CDR3 reads TGTGCCAGCAGCTTGTTTAGTGCTAGCGGGAGGGGAGCTCAAGAGACCCAGTACTTC. The gene calls are TRBV5-5 and TRBJ2-5; 12 nucleotides match TRBD2. The V and J ends lost 1 base and 2 bases, in that order; junction bases with no gene match: 12. The CDR3 extends over 19 amino acids. Germline V lookup: CDR1 SGHKS, CDR2 YYEKEE (reference sequence). Combining the CDR3 with reference TRBV5-5 and TRBJ2-5 gives the whole variable domain DAGVTQSPTHLIKTRGQQVTLRCSPISGHKSVSWYQQVLGQGPQFIFQYYEKEERGRGNFPDRFSARQFPNYSSELNVNALLLGDSALYLCASSLFSASGRGAQETQYFGPGTRLLVL.

This chain joins TRBV21-1 and TRBJ1-4. TRBV21-1 is an annotated pseudogene. The CDR3 totals 19 residues. The CDR3 loop is CASSLPGRTAFSTNEKLFF. DNA for the CDR3: TGTGCCAGCAGTCTCCCGGGACGTACGGCGTTCTCAACTAATGAAAAACTGTTTTTT.

The genes are TRBV2 and TRBJ2-3; no definite D call. V was trimmed by 2 bases and J by 2 bases, leaving 2 bases between them. The CDR3 totals 12 residues. Germline-derived CDR1 and CDR2 are SNHLY and FYNNEI. CDR3 sequence: CASSELTDTQYF. Here the CDR3 DNA reads TGTGCCAGCAGTGAACTCACAGATACGCAGTATTTT.